This T cell receptor (beta chain) was observed in a study of persistence of HIV-infected CD4 T cells. General study points: Degenerate expanded CDR3beta sequences were enriched among CMV- and Gag-responding cells.

This nonspecific control used anti-CD3/anti-CD28 bead stimulation of CD4+ T cells. Responding CD4+ T cells were sorted by upregulation of both CD40 ligand and CD69. Sequencing used immunoSEQ version 4 in survey mode. Here immunoSEQ multiplex PCR was the method, and the copy in TCRdb shows in-frame clones only, minus some. The table includes about 47,000 clones, about 89% detected once. To note about this clone: The antigen is undetermined.

Trimming removed 1 base from V and 8 bases from J; junction bases left unmatched: 4. There are 14 residues in the CDR3. CDR1 is KGHSH and CDR2 is LQKENI in the germline V gene. The clonotype comes from an adult man with HIV who was CMV-seropositive. The rearrangement uses TRBV18 and TRBJ1-4; 7 bases line up with TRBD1. The specimen was CD4+ T cells sorted from PBMCs after roughly 18-hour stimulation, collected from a patient who received antiretroviral therapy. This CDR3 reads CASSPQGAREKLFF. For the CDR3, the DNA is TGTGCCAGCTCACCACAGGGGGCGCGGGAAAAACTGTTTTTT.